This T cell receptor (beta chain) came from a study of shared clonotypes between healthy human individuals. Under the authors' procedure: Filtering differed since immunoSEQ provided only junctions, with no quality scores. Generated by immunoSEQ multiplex PCR, the TCRdb table keeps only in-frame clones and is missing some. That table furnishes V, J and clone size, whereas the DNA furnished D and trimming. The table lists 650,000 to 800,000 clones, around 92% of them singletons, with 24% in the top ten. Germline lookup yields CDR1 MNHEY and CDR2 SMNVEV (reference sequence). The ends were cut back, 2 bases at V and 0 bases at J, with 7 bases in the middle. The length of the CDR3 is 14 residues. The naive CD8 population came from CD45RO-negative cells selected for CCR7, without terminally differentiated effector memory CD45RA+ cells.

The receptor comes from a man aged 30 to 39 in good health. Material: naive CD8+ T cells sorted from blood. The V gene is TRBV27, the J gene TRBJ1-1; D is unclear. The CDR3 DNA is TGTGCCAGCAGTTTAGGGGATGTGAACACTGAAGCTTTCTTT. It is translated as CASSLGDVNTEAFF.